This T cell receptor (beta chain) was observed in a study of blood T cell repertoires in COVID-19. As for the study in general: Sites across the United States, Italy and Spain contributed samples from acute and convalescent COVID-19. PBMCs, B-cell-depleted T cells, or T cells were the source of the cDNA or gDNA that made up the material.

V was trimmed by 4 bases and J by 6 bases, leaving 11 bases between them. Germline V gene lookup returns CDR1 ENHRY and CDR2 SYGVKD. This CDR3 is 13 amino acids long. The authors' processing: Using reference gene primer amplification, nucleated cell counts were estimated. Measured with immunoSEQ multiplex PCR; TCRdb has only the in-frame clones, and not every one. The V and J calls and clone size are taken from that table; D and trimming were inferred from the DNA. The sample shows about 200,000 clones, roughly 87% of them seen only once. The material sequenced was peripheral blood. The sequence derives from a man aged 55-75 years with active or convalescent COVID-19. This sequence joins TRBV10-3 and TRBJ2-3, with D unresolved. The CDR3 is CAISAPLSDTQYF. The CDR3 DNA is TGTGCCATCAGTGCCCCCCTGTCCGATACGCAGTATTTT.